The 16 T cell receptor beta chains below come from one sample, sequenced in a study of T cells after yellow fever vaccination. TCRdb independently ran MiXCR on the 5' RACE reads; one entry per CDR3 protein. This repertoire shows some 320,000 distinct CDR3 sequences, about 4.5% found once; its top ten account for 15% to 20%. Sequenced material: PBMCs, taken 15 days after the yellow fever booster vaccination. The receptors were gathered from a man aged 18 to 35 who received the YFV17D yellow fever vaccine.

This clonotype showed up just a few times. CDR3 region: CASSLGTVSTDTQYF. DNA for the CDR3: TGCGCCAGCAGCCTGGGGACAGTTAGCACAGATACGCAGTATTTT. This rearrangement joins TRBV5-1 to TRBJ2-3; 7 nucleotides match TRBD1. The CDR3 totals 15 residues. Losses at the gene ends were 4 bases for V and 0 bases for J; bases not matched to a gene: 5. From germline, CDR1 is SGHRS and CDR2 YFSETQ.

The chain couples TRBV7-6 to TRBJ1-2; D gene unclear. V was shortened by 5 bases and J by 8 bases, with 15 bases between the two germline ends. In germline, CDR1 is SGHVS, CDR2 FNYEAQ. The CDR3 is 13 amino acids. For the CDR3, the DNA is TGTGCCAGCAGCCCTTCGGATCGAGGGGGCTACACCTTC. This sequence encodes CASSPSDRGGYTF.

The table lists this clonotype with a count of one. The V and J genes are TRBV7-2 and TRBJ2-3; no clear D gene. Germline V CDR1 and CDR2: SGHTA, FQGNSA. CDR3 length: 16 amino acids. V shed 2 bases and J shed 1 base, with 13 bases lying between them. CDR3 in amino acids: CASSLTRVRGTDTQYF. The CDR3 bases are TGTGCCAGCAGCTTAACCCGTGTTAGGGGCACAGATACGCAGTATTTT.

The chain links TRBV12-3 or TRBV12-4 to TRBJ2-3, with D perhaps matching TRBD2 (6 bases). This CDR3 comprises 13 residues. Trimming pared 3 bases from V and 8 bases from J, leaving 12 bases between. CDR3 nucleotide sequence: TGTGCCAGCAGTTTGGAGGGGCCAAGTACGCAGTATTTT. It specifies CASSLEGPSTQYF.

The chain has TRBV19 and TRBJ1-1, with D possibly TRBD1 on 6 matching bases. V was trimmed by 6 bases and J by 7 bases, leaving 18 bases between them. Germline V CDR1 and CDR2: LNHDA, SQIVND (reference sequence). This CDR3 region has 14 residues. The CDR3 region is CASSLPGQPFEAFF. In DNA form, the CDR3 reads TGTGCCAGTAGCCTCCCCGGACAGCCTTTTGAAGCTTTCTTT.

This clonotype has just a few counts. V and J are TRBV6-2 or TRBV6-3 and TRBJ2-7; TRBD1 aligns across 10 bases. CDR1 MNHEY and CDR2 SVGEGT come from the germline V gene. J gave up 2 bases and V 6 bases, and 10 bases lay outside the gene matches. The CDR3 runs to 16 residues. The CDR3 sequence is CASRPTPGQGTYEQYF. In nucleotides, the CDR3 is TGTGCCAGCAGGCCAACTCCGGGACAGGGGACCTACGAGCAGTACTTC.

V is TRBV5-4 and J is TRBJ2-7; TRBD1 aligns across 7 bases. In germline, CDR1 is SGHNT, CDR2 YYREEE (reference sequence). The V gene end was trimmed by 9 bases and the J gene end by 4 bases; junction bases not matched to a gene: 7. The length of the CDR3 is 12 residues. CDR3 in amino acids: CATTGDLYEQYF. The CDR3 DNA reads TGTGCCACTACAGGGGACCTTTACGAGCAGTACTTC. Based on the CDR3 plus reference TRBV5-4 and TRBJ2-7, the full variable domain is ETGVTQSPTHLIKTRGQQVTLRCSSQSGHNTVSWYQQALGQGPQFIFQYYREEENGRGNFPPRFSGLQFPNYSSELNVNALELDDSALYLCATTGDLYEQYFGPGTRLTVT.

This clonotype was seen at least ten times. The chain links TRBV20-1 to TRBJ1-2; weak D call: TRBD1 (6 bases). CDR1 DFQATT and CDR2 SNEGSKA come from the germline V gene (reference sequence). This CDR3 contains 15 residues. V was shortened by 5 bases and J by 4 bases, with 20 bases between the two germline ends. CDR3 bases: TGCAGTGCTCAGCCCCAGCAGGGGAGGTCCTATGGCTACACCTTC. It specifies CSAQPQQGRSYGYTF.

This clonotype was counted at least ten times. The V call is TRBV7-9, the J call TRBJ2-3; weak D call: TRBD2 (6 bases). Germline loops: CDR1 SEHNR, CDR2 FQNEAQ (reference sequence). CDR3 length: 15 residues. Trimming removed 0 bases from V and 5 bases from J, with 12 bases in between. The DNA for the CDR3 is TGTGCCAGCAGCTTAGCCCCCCGGGGAGGAGATACGCAGTATTTT. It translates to CASSLAPRGGDTQYF. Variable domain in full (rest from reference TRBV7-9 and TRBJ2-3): DTGVSQNPRHKITKRGQNVTFRCDPISEHNRLYWYRQTLGQGPEFLTYFQNEAQLEKSRLLSDRFSAERPKGSFSTLEIQRTEQGDSAMYLCASSLAPRGGDTQYFGPGTRLTVL.

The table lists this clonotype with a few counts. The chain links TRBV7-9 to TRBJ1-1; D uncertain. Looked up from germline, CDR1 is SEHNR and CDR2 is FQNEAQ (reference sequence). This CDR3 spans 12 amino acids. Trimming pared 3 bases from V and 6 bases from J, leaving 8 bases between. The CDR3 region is CASSFLSAEAFF. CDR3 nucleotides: TGTGCCAGCAGCTTCCTTTCGGCTGAAGCTTTCTTT.

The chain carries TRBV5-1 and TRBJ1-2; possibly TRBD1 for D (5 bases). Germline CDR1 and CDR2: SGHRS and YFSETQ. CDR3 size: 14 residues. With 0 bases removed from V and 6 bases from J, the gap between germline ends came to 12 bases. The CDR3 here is CASSLARQSDGYTF. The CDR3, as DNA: TGCGCCAGCAGCTTGGCCCGACAGAGTGATGGCTACACCTTC. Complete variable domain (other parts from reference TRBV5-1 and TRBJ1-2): KAGVTQTPRYLIKTRGQQVTLSCSPISGHRSVSWYQQTPGQGLQFLFEYFSETQRNKGNFPGRFSGRQFSNSRSEMNVSTLELGDSALYLCASSLARQSDGYTFGSGTRLTVV.

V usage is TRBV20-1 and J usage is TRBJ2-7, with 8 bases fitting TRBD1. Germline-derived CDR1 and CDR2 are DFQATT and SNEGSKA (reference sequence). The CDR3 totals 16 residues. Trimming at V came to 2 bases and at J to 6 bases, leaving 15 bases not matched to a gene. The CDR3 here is CSARPTDRDWQFEQYF. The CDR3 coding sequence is TGCAGTGCTAGACCAACGGACAGGGATTGGCAGTTCGAGCAGTACTTC.

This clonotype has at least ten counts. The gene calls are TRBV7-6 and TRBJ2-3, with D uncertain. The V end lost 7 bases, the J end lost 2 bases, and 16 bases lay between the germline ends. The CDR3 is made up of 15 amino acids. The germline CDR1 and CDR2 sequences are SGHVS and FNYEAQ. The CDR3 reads CASTLPGSLTDTQYF. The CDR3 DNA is TGTGCCAGCACCCTTCCGGGCAGTCTCACAGATACGCAGTATTTT.

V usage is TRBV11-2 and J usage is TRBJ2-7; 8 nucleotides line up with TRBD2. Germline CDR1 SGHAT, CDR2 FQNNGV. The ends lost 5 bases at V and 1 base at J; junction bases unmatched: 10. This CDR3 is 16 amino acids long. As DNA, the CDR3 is TGTGCCAGCAGCGCGGGTAGCGGGGCCCCGTCCTACGAGCAGTACGTC. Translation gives CASSAGSGAPSYEQYV.

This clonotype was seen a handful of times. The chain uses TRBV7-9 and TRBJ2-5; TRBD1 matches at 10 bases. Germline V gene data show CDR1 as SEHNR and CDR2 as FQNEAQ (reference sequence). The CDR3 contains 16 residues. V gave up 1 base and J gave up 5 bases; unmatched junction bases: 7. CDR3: CASSLDRDRGDETQYF. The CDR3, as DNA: TGTGCCAGCAGCTTAGACCGGGACAGGGGAGATGAGACCCAGTACTTC.

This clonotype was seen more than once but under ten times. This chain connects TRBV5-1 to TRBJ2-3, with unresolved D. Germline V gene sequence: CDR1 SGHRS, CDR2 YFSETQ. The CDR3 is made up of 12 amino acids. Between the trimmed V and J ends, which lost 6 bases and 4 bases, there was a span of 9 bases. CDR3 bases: TGCGCCAGCATGTCGACGTCAGATACGCAGTATTTT. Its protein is CASMSTSDTQYF.